This passage covers 8 T cell receptor beta chains from one sample sequenced in a study of HIV-infected patients and healthy controls. Alpha and beta constant-region primers primed reverse transcription of approximately 500 ng RNA. Alpha and beta chain libraries were made separately by chain-specific third strand synthesis with multiplexing indices. TCRdb re-called the 5' RACE reads with MiXCR, one entry per CDR3 protein. The sample comprises under 20,000 distinct CDR3 sequences, around 10% of which are singletons, and around 3.1% rests with the top ten. No cell fractionation was done, so the repertoire covers all unsorted peripheral blood T cells. Source material: blood. The receptor set was obtained from an adult in good health.

This chain links TRBV19 with TRBJ1-4; the match to TRBD1 covers 7 bases. V shed 6 bases and J 3 bases; nucleotides not matched to a gene: 4. The germline CDR1 and CDR2 sequences are LNHDA and SQIVND (reference sequence). This CDR3 region has 14 residues. For the CDR3, the DNA is TGTGCCAGTAGCACCGGGACAGCTAATGAAAAACTGTTTTTT. It is translated as CASSTGTANEKLFF. The full variable domain, in which reference TRBV19 and TRBJ1-4 provide the parts outside the CDR3, is DGGITQSPKYLFRKEGQNVTLSCEQNLNHDAMYWYRQDPGQGLRLIYYSQIVNDFQKGDIAEGYSVSREKKESFPLTVTSAQKNPTAFYLCASSTGTANEKLFFGSGTQLSVL.

By sample fraction, this clonotype is medium-sized. The gene calls are TRBV7-2 and TRBJ2-7; 7 bases match TRBD2. The CDR3 spans 17 residues. Losses at the gene ends were 5 bases for V and 0 bases for J; bases not matched to a gene: 13. From germline, CDR1 is SGHTA and CDR2 FQGNSA. CDR3: CASSPSAVGRDSYEQYF. The CDR3 nucleotides read TGTGCCAGCAGCCCAAGTGCCGTTGGGAGGGACTCCTACGAGCAGTACTTC.

This clonotype is categorized as medium-sized (0.01 to 0.1%). This chain uses TRBV10-3 with TRBJ2-3; TRBD1 might be the D (5 bases). Trimming shortened V by 2 bases and J by 3 bases, and 12 bases separated the two germline ends. The CDR3 contains 15 residues. CDR1 is ENHRY, CDR2 SYGVKD, per germline. The CDR3 DNA reads TGTGCCATCAGTGAGGACCCGCCAGGGACAGATACGCAGTATTTT. The encoded protein is CAISEDPPGTDTQYF.

The sample holds many counts of this clonotype. The chain uses TRBV30 and TRBJ2-2, with D perhaps TRBD1 (6 bases). The CDR3 totals 12 residues. Germline V CDR1 and CDR2: GTSNPN, SVGIG (reference sequence). The V gene lost 1 base and the J gene lost 6 bases, with 6 bases spanning the gap. In DNA form, the CDR3 reads TGTGCCTGGAGTGCAGGGGCCGGGGAGCTGTTTTTT. It specifies CAWSAGAGELFF.

This clonotype was counted ten times or more. This chain connects TRBV12-3 or TRBV12-4 to TRBJ2-7, with 9 bases identical to TRBD1. This CDR3 is built from 14 residues. After removal of 5 bases from V and 4 bases from J, the junction contained 6 bases not matched to a gene. The DNA of the CDR3 is TGTGCCAGCAGTCTAGGACAGGGGTGGTACGAGCAGTACTTC. The encoded protein is CASSLGQGWYEQYF.

By share, this clonotype ranks as medium-sized. The chain couples TRBV11-2 to TRBJ2-3; 8 bases line up with TRBD1. Per the germline V gene, CDR1 is SGHAT and CDR2 is FQNNGV. The V segment lost 1 base and the J segment 6 bases; nucleotides outside the gene matches: 9. The CDR3 loop spans 16 amino acids. CDR3 bases: TGTGCCAGCAGCTTAGGCGGCAGGGGGCTTGGTGATACGCAGTATTTT. Its protein is CASSLGGRGLGDTQYF.

The J gene is TRBJ2-1, the V gene TRBV20-1; 11 nucleotides align to TRBD2. V trimming: 4 bases; J trimming: 1 base; junction bases outside the gene matches: 3. Germline V lookup: CDR1 DFQATT, CDR2 SNEGSKA (reference sequence). The CDR3 runs to 15 residues. CDR3 in DNA: TGCAGTGCTAATCGACTAGCGGGATCCTACAATGAGCAGTTCTTC. This translates into CSANRLAGSYNEQFF.

This clonotype was seen ten or more times. The V call is TRBV7-2, the J call TRBJ2-3, with 11 bases lining up with TRBD2. Germline CDR1 SGHTA, CDR2 FQGNSA. After removal of 0 bases from V and 6 bases from J, the junction contained 8 bases not matched to a gene. This CDR3 spans 17 amino acids. The CDR3 coding sequence is TGTGCCAGCAGCTTAGCGAGGAGGTCTAGCGGGAGGGATACGCAGTATTTT. It is translated as CASSLARRSSGRDTQYF.